At least ten counts were recorded for the clone carrying this T cell receptor (beta chain). Its specificity is unknown. The V gene's germline CDR1 is LNHDA and CDR2 SQIVND (reference sequence). The length of the CDR3 is 15 residues. V lost 6 bases to trimming and J lost 4 bases; unmatched junction nucleotides: 11. RNA transcripts provided the source from which TCR beta CDR3 regions were amplified. First-round RT-PCR of the TCR CDR3 relied on the HTBI primer set. TCRdb ran MiXCR on the multiplex PCR reads and lists one entry per CDR3 protein. The sample holds 600,000 to 700,000 distinct CDR3 sequences, roughly 14% seen once. The cohort's ophthalmopathy patients, a group with duration under 3 months, had a Clinical Activity Score of at least 3 and a NOSPECS grade of at least 4. The data were taken from a study of T cells in Graves' hyperthyroidism and ophthalmopathy. Study-wide results and caveats: Ophthalmopathy cases were set apart from stable hyperthyroidism by a 13 V-J model. The majority of expanded thyroid clonotypes above 0.001 also appeared in blood.

Sample: blood. The chain uses TRBV19 and TRBJ1-2, with 7 bases lining up with TRBD1. The TCR was taken from a woman between 35 and 50 years old with Graves' ophthalmopathy. DNA for the CDR3: TGTGCCAGTAGCCTACCCTACAGGGGTGCCTATGGCTACACCTTC. Protein: CASSLPYRGAYGYTF.